This T cell receptor beta chain was identified in a study of T cell repertoires in cytomegalovirus infection (dated by TCRdb to between 2018 and 2021). Turning to the overall study: The peptide stimulations were aimed at well-studied HLA-B-restricted epitopes as well as recently identified HLA-C-restricted CMV epitopes, whose presentation resists viral immunomodulation. Donor HLA type was relevant to the analysis, because carriage of CMV infection together with the matching HLA type was indicated by public TCR beta signatures. Paper-wide results and their limitations: In the ex vivo response, HLA-C-restricted CMV-specific TCR beta clonotypes were dominant, and in two of eight donors the single most frequent clonotype came from this HLA-C-restricted group. Cumulative frequency of public TCR beta family members discriminated carriers of CMV infection plus the relevant HLA type in this cohort and an independent approximately 340-donor cohort.

In the paper's terms, the treatment or condition label means: in vitro stimulation with specific CMV peptide epitopes to enrich CMV-specific T cells. On this clonotype itself: Its antigen has not been determined. The sample holds no much larger clone one base away, and base qualities are not on file.

Sequencer: Illumina HiSeq 1500. TCRdb passed the public sequencing reads through fastp at Q25 and MiXCR, retaining productive beta sequences. Under each unique CDR3 protein, matching rows form one entry showing the most common genes and DNA. In this sample the table shows fewer than 1,000,000 distinct CDR3 sequences, around 30% of which occur a single time. More than 12% of the sample lies in the top ten. CDR1 and CDR2 were assigned from the germline V gene as LGHNA and YSLEER. Unmatched junction bases come to 5, with V trimmed by 0 bases and J by 2 bases. The CDR3 numbers 17 residues from cysteine through phenylalanine. The kept DNA is CDR3 alone, 51 bases in frame from the first base.

The TCR was taken from a human donor in good health (CMV status not recorded). Some clones in this sample may be carry-over from other donors' samples. The sequence joins TRBV4-3 to TRBJ1-1, with TRBD1 matching 11 junction bases. The source material was cultured CD8+ T cells from PBMCs, sampled from culture after CMV antigen stimulation. Read as DNA, the sequence is TGCGCCAGCAGCCAAGATGGGACAGGGGGGTCAAACACTGAAGCTTTCTTT. It specifies CASSQDGTGGSNTEAFF.